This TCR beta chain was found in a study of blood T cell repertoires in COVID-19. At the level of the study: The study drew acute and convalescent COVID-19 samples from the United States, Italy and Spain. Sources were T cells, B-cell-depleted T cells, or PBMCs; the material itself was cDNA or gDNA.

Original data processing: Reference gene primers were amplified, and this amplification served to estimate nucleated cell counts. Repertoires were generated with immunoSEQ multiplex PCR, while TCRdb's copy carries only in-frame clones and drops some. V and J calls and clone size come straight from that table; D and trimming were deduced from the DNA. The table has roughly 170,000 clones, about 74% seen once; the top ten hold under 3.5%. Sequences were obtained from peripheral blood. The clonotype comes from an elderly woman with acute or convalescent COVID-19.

DNA of the CDR3: TGTGCCAGCAGTCTCAGCAACACCCCAGGGTTTTCTACGCAGTATTTT. It encodes CASSLSNTPGFSTQYF. J is TRBJ2-3 and V is TRBV6-2 or TRBV6-3, with D perhaps matching TRBD1 (5 bases). The V and J ends lost 5 bases and 8 bases respectively, with 23 bases between them. CDR1 is MNHEY, CDR2 SVGEGT, per germline. This CDR3 has 16 amino acids.